A single sample gave rise to the 5 T cell receptor beta chains below, sequenced in a study of cytomegalovirus exposure and HLA in healthy donors. PCR employed 60 Vbeta and 13 Jbeta primers. Sequenced by immunoSEQ multiplex PCR; TCRdb stores in-frame clones only, minus some. This sample has approximately 100,000 clones, with roughly four fifths found just once. Sequencing was carried out using PBMCs. Source of these receptors: a man aged 50-59 years in good health and CMV-seronegative.

The rearrangement links TRBV20-1 to TRBJ1-4, with a tentative D call TRBD1 (6 bases). CDR3 length: 11 residues. V dropped 6 bases and J dropped 7 bases, with 9 bases sitting between them. Germline CDR1 DFQATT, CDR2 SNEGSKA (reference sequence). In DNA, the CDR3 is TGCAGTGCAGGGGGAAGTGAAAAACTGTTTTTT. Encoded protein: CSAGGSEKLFF.

The V call is TRBV7-9, the J call TRBJ2-7; D call uncertain. The CDR3 is made up of 15 amino acids. Trimming left V 2 bases short and J 4 bases short, with 15 bases between. Germline V gives CDR1 SEHNR, CDR2 FQNEAQ (reference sequence). The CDR3 spells CASSLPLGMRYEQYF. For the CDR3, the DNA is TGTGCCAGCAGCTTACCTCTAGGAATGAGGTACGAGCAGTACTTC.

The chain is built from TRBV10-3 and TRBJ2-5, with 13 bases lining up with TRBD2. The trim removed 10 bases at V and 3 bases at J, leaving 5 bases unmatched. Germline-derived CDR1 and CDR2 are ENHRY and SYGVKD. The CDR3 is made up of 14 amino acids. This chain's CDR3 is CATRTSGGEETQYF. The CDR3 DNA reads as TGTGCCACCCGGACTAGCGGGGGCGAAGAGACCCAGTACTTC.

V usage is TRBV4-1 and J usage is TRBJ2-3, with no clear D. V was pared by 0 bases and J by 2 bases, with 9 bases between. The length of the CDR3 is 15 residues. Germline V CDR1 and CDR2: MGHRA, YSYEKL. This CDR3 reads CASSQDLPNTDTQYF. CDR3 DNA: TGCGCCAGCAGCCAAGATCTTCCTAACACAGATACGCAGTATTTT.

In this sample, this clone turned up a few times. J is TRBJ1-6 and V is TRBV5-6; D is unresolved. Germline lookup yields CDR1 SGHDT and CDR2 YYEEEE. This CDR3 has 16 amino acids. V lost 4 bases, J lost 8 bases, and 19 bases lay in between. The CDR3 DNA sequence: TGTGCCAGCAGCCTCTTTCACCGGCAGGAACATTCACCCCTCCACTTT. Protein product: CASSLFHRQEHSPLHF.